This TCR beta chain was identified in a study of CD8+CD57+ T cells in acquired aplastic anemia. Whoever was chosen for sequencing had shown CD8+CD57+ cell expansion by flow cytometry. The CDR3 consists of 11 residues. Trimming took 4 bases from V and 11 from J, leaving 9 bases between them. Germline CDR1 and CDR2: MNHNS and SASEGT. This clonotype was counted ten times or more. Genomic DNA constituted the template upon which TCR beta VDJ and CDR3 profiling was performed. TCRdb reanalysed the reads using MiXCR and keeps one entry per CDR3 protein. This repertoire shows hundreds of thousands of distinct CDR3 sequences, 25% to 40% found once; its top ten account for under 0.95%.

This TCR derives from a human donor with aplastic anemia. The specimen sequenced was sorted CD4+, CD8+, or CD8+CD57+ T cells (not recorded which) from PBMCs. V and J are TRBV6-1 and TRBJ1-5, with no clear D. CDR3 in amino acids: CASSGGGAQHF. DNA of the CDR3: TGTGCCAGCAGTGGCGGTGGGGCCCAGCATTTT.